This passage covers 6 T cell receptor beta chains from one sample sequenced in a study of shared clonotypes between healthy human individuals. Produced via immunoSEQ multiplex PCR; TCRdb's table is partial and in-frame only. Counted here are about 2.3 million clones, 90% to 95% occurring once; the ten biggest clones make up 0.35% to 0.5%. Sample: naive CD4+ T cells from PBMCs. Subset indicated: CD45RA+ positively selected. Every receptor here comes from a young man in good health. Some clones in this sample may be carry-over from other donors' samples.

The gene calls are TRBV27 and TRBJ2-7; 7 nucleotides agree with TRBD1. The CDR3 contains 16 residues. V shed 5 bases, J shed 7 bases, and the junction held 17 bases outside the gene matches. From germline, CDR1 is MNHEY and CDR2 SMNVEV (reference sequence). CDR3 bases: TGTGCCAGCAGTACACCGACCCCAGGGGGAAGAGGGGAGCAGTACTTC. Residues: CASSTPTPGGRGEQYF.

Concerning this clone: Other DNA sequences in the same sample also yield this CDR3. The chain couples TRBV5-1 to TRBJ2-1, with 12 bases fitting TRBD2. CDR1 is SGHRS and CDR2 is YFSETQ in the germline V gene. CDR3 size: 15 residues. V lost 5 bases to trimming and J lost 7 bases; unmatched junction nucleotides: 7. This CDR3 is CASRGLAGGPNEQFF. CDR3 coding DNA: TGCGCCAGCAGGGGCCTAGCGGGAGGGCCGAATGAGCAGTTCTTC.

The chain links TRBV15 to TRBJ2-6; D is ambiguous. Per germline, CDR1 LNHNV and CDR2 YYDKDF (reference sequence). The V gene lost 1 base and the J gene lost 4 bases, with 8 bases spanning the gap. The CDR3 covers 15 residues. As DNA, the CDR3 is TGTGCCACCAGCAGAGTTCGTGGGGGGGCCAACGTCCTGACTTTC. Translated, it gives CATSRVRGGANVLTF.

The V and J genes are TRBV29-1 and TRBJ2-3; TRBD2 aligns across 8 bases. The V gene's germline CDR1 is SQVTM and CDR2 ANQGSEA. The V gene end was trimmed by 6 bases and the J gene end by 4 bases; junction bases not matched to a gene: 6. The CDR3 extends over 13 amino acids. This chain's CDR3 is CSVGAGASDTQYF. The CDR3 coding sequence is TGCAGCGTGGGAGCGGGAGCATCAGATACGCAGTATTTT.

This chain links TRBV28 with TRBJ1-5, with TRBD1 as a possible D gene (5 bases). The CDR3 has 18 amino acids. The germline gives CDR1 MDHEN, CDR2 SYDVKM. Deletions cut 8 bases from V and 0 bases from J, with 23 bases between. CDR3 nucleotides: TGTGCCAGCCTCATCGGGGGAGAACAGGTGTATAGCAATCAGCCCCAGCATTTT. Translation gives CASLIGGEQVYSNQPQHF.

The CDR3 sequence is CASSLYQGLVADTQYF. CDR3 in DNA: TGTGCCAGCAGCTTGTATCAGGGACTAGTTGCAGATACGCAGTATTTT. V gene TRBV5-4 combines with J gene TRBJ2-3; 8 nucleotides match TRBD2. Germline loops: CDR1 SGHNT, CDR2 YYREEE (reference sequence). After removal of 1 base from V and 4 bases from J, the junction contained 8 bases not matched to a gene. This CDR3 is 16 amino acids long.